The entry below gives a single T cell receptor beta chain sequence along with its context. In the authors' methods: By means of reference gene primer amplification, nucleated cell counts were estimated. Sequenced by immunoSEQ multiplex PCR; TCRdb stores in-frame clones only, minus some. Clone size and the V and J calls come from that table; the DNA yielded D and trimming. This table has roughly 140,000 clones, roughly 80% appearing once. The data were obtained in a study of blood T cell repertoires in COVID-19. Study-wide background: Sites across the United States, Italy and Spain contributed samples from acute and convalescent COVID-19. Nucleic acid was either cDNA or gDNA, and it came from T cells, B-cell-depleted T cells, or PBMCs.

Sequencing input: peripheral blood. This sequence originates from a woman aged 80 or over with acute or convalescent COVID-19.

The DNA of the CDR3 is TGTGCCAGCAGTCAGACACGGGGTGGGCTGTTTTTT. This codes for CASSQTRGGLFF. The chain joins TRBV12-3 or TRBV12-4 to TRBJ2-2; tentatively, D is TRBD2 (5 bases). This CDR3 has 12 amino acids. V gave up 5 bases and J gave up 13 bases, with 14 bases separating them.